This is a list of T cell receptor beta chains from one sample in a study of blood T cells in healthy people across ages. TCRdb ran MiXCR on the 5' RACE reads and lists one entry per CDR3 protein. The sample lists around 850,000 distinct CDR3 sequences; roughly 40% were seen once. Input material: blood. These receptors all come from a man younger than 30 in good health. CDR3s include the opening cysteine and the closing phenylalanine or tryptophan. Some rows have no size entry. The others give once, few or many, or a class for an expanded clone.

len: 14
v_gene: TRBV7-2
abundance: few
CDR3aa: CASSFGGVYNEQFF

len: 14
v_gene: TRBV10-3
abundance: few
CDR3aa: CAISELGLTDTQYF

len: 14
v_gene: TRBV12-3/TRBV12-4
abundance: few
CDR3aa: CASNFDRVNTEAFF

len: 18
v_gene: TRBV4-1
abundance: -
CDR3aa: CASKGLAGGGLRTDTQYF

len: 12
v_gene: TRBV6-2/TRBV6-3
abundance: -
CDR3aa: CASTKERTEAFF

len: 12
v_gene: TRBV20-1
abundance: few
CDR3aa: CSAGDRESGYTF

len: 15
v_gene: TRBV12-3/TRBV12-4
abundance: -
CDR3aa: CASSRRIDSYNEQYF

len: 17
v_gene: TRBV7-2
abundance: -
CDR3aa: CASSLPWRGATSYEQYF

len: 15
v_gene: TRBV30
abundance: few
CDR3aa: CAWSVGTGGAGGYTF

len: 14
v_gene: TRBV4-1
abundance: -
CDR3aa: CASSQAGSNNEQFF

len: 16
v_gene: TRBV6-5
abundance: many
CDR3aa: CASSYGSGVPYNEQFF

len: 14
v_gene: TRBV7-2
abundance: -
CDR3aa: CASSLAAGAYEQYF

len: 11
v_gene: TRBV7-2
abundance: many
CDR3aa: CASSLGVEQFF

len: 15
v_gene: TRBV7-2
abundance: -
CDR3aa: CASSLEMGISYGYTF

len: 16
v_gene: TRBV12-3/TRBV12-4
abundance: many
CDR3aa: CASSFASGGIRNEQFF

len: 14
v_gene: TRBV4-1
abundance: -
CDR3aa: CASSQPERTDTQYF

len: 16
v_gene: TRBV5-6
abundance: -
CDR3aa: CASSPIGGTLESPLHF

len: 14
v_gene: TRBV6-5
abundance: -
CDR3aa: CASSYARAYNEQYF

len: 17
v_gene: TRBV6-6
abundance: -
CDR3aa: CTSSTRVRDSSYNEQFF

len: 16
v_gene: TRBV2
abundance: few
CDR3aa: CASSEGVGGGLTEAFF

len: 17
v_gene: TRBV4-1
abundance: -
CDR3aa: CASSHILAGIGRGELFF

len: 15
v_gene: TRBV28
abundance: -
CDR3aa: CASSPLAGADNEQYF

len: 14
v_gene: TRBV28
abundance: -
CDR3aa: CASSVPDGGGVQFF

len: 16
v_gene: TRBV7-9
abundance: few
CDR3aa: CASSEQKGTGAYEQYF

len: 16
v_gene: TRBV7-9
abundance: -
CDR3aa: CASSPSGSSYNSPLHF

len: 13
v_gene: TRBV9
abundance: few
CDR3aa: CASSGASRDEQFF

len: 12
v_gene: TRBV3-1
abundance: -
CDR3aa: CASSQNSHEQYF

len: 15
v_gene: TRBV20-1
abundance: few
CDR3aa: CSARVLAGDSYEQYF

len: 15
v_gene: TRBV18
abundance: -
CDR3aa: CASSPPDRQGDTQYF

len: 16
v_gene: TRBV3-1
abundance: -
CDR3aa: CASSPQGTVMNTEAFF

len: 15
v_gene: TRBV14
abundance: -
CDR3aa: CASKRGSGFTDTQYF

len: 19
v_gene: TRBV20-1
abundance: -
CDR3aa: CSANPRPGRGGSLFREQYF

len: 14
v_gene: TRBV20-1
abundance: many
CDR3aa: CSARPIGATDTQYF

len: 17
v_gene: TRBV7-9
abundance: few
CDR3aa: CASSLAETGINSYEQYF

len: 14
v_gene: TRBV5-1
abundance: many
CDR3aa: CASSRGGGYNEQFF

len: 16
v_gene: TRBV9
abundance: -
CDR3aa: CANSHSYSGAYNEQYF

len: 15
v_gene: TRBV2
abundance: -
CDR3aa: CASSGGDRGSGELFF

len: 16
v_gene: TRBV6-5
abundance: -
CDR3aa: CASSYSKDRDGNTIYF

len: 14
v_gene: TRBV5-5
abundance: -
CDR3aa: CAGSLDAREETQYF

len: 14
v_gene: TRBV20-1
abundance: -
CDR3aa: CSAGSGGGNSEQFF

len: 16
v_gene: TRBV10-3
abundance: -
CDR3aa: CAISSTGTSRTDTQYF

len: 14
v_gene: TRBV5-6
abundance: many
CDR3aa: CASSLGGQSYEQYF

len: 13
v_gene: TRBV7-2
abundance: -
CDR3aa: CASSSTDTHGYTF

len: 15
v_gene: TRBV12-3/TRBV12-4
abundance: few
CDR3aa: CASTYGLAGYNEQYF

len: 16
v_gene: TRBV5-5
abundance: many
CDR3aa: CASSFYGGGRTDTQYF

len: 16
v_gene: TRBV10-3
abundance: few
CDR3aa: CATRLSGAGPYNEQFF

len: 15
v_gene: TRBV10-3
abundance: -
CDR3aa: CAIRDDRGRTDTQYF

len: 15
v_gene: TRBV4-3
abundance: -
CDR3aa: CASSQEGGDRDEAFF

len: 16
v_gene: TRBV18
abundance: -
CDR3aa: CASSGASNLNTDTQYF

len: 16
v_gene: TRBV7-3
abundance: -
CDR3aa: CASSPTPRDREETQYF

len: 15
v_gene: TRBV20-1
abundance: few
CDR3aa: CSARGLWGINEKLFF